In its sample, the clone carrying this T cell receptor (beta chain) was seen many times. This entry belongs to a study of molecular identifiers for immune sequencing clone quantification. A single record per CDR3 protein comes from TCRdb applying MiXCR to the PCR reads. The table has roughly 630,000 distinct CDR3 sequences, around 25% seen once. What was sequenced was naive CD8+ T cells from blood, with Jurkat cell RNA spiked in. The subset: FACS-sorted CD8+CD4-CCR7+CD45RA+ naive T cells. The TCR originated in a human donor in good health. Some libraries in this study had Jurkat cell RNA spiked in.

The chain's CDR3 is CSAILPEGEKLFF. As DNA, the CDR3 is TGCAGTGCTATACTCCCGGAGGGTGAAAAACTGTTTTTT. The chain recombines TRBV20-1 with TRBJ1-4, with D unclear. Germline V gene sequence: CDR1 DFQATT, CDR2 SNEGSKA (reference sequence). The CDR3 contains 13 residues. Between the trimmed V and J ends, which lost 4 bases and 7 bases, there was a span of 13 bases.